The present TCR beta chain was sequenced within a study of identical twins. Comment on this clonotype: The antigen is undetermined.

V lost 0 bases and J 12 bases, leaving 12 bases between the germline ends. The CDR3 is made up of 12 amino acids. The V gene's germline CDR1 is LNHNV and CDR2 YYDKDF (reference sequence). TCRdb re-called the 5' RACE reads with MiXCR, one entry per CDR3 protein. The table lists about 690,000 distinct CDR3 sequences, roughly 6.2% of them singletons. Study results and limitations: Cross-sectional statistical analysis, not tracking of the same donors, underpinned the conclusions.

Material for sequencing was naive T cells sorted from blood. The rearrangement joins TRBV15 to TRBJ2-7; D is ambiguous. This clonotype was obtained from a man aged 18 to 30 in good health. The CDR3 region has the DNA TGTGCCACCAGCAGAGATACTACGGGTCGGTACTTC. It translates to CATSRDTTGRYF.